This TCR beta chain comes out of a study of T cell responses to AZD1222 COVID-19 vaccine. Study-wide points: At 160-218 and 743-854, vaccine-associated CD4 TCRs were dominant, and they spanned spike.

About this clone itself: Its specificity is not known.

Data came from immunoSEQ multiplex PCR; TCRdb stores just in-frame clones and leaves some out. The data contain 130,000 to 150,000 clones, around nine tenths of them singletons. Germline V gives CDR1 MGHRA, CDR2 YSYEKL. The CDR3 has 15 amino acids. V was trimmed by 0 bases and J by 6 bases, leaving 14 bases between them. V gene TRBV4-1 combines with J gene TRBJ1-1; D unresolved. Sequencing was performed on peripheral blood, taken 28 days after the second AZD1222 dose. The sequence came from an adult who received the AZD1222 COVID-19 vaccine. The CDR3 sequence is CASSQDLRTRAEAFF. The CDR3 nucleotides are TGCGCCAGCAGCCAAGATCTCAGGACGCGTGCTGAAGCTTTCTTT.